This T cell receptor (beta chain) was sequenced in a study of T cell repertoires in aging, cancer and after chemotherapy (dated by TCRdb to the late 2010s). Some background on the complete study: Donors spanned six age groups from 30 or younger to 70 or older, with at least three individuals per group. Healthy donor control TCR repertoires were recorded over several months to years and showed clear clonal overlap across re-sampling. The complete dataset included about 8.8 million TCR reads. Peripheral blood TCR beta repertoires from healthy donors and cancer patients were profiled to examine immunoaging and T cell reconstitution after chemotherapy. Alongside fewer than 100 healthy donors serving as a reference group, the cohort included roughly 220 cancer patients, of whom around 91 had hematological cancers and fewer than 130 had solid cancers. Here is what the overall study found, with its caveats: Declining TCR diversity with age in healthy donors was mainly explained by loss of richness; in cancer patients, loss of evenness also contributed. Untreated patients with hematological or solid cancers showed significantly lower blood TCR diversity and higher clonality than age-matched healthy donors. It was noted by the authors that conclusions about immunological memory after chemotherapy cannot be drawn from the repertoire data. In both cancer cohorts, the median generation probability rose over the chemotherapy interval, which suggests that the repertoire was reconstituted through rebound thymic output.

Genomic DNA extracted from peripheral blood, rather than sorted cells or RNA, was used as the source for amplification of TCR beta rearrangements. Rearranged TRB sequences spanning V, D and J segments were amplified by multiplex touch-down PCR using a mixed TRB-A/B primer pool. Illumina adapters and sample indices were attached to the amplicons through two consecutive PCR reactions run with Phusion HS II polymerase. Amplicons were gel-purified using the NucleoSpin Gel and PCR Clean-up kit and were subsequently checked with Qubit and an Agilent 2100 Bioanalyzer. Libraries were sequenced on an Illumina MiSeq using 600-cycle, single-indexed, paired-end runs. As for the authors' bioinformatics: TRB sequences were processed with MiXCR versions 2.12 and 3.0.5. Each unique CDR3 nucleotide sequence was counted as one clone, and only productive sequences with at least two reads were retained. The repertoire metrics were Shannon diversity, evenness, clonality (calculated as one minus evenness), and diversity profiles parameterized by alpha from 0 to 5. The IGoR algorithm was used to calculate generation probabilities for clones in the paired samples taken before and after chemotherapy. The raw public data were reprocessed by TCRdb itself: fastp quality trimming at Q25, MiXCR clonotype calling, in-frame beta chains only. Identical CDR3 proteins give one entry, which carries the most common genes and DNA. These V and J calls rely on TCRdb rather than the paper's analysis. A total of about 8,700 distinct CDR3 sequences appear in this sample, nearly 55% of them only once. The top ten constitute around 20% of the sample.

CDR1 and CDR2, looked up from the germline V gene (reference sequence), are LNHDA and SQIVND. The CDR3 sequence holds 13 residues, the cysteine and phenylalanine included. The DNA shown is the 39-base CDR3, in frame from base 1. This clonotype was seen just once. Which antigen it targets is not known. The junction differs from germline at one of its ends, possibly a read error. The receptor was isolated from a human donor in good health. Sequencing was carried out using blood. The rearranged segments are TRBV19 and TRBJ1-1; the D gene cannot be named for sure. CDR3 region: CASRLDGNTKAFF. The base sequence is TGTGCCAGTAGACTGGACGGGAACACTAAAGCTTTCTTT.